This T cell receptor beta chain is drawn from a study of CXCR3-negative and CXCR3-positive naive CD8 T cells. Findings and caveats of the study: Naive cells positive for CXCR3 carried more hydrophobic TRB CDR3s than CXCR3-negative ones.

UMI labels and 5' RACE were used to prepare the TRB cDNA libraries. TCRdb processed the 5' RACE reads again and assigns one entry to each CDR3 protein, with no DNA. Here the sample table reports just under 90,000 distinct CDR3 sequences. Notes on this clonotype: Its antigen is currently unknown.

Germline CDR1 is SGHVS and CDR2 is FNYEAQ. The CDR3 runs to 14 residues. The sample consisted of naive CXCR3+ CD8+ T cells from blood. Regarding subset: CD45RO-CCR7+CD27+CD95- naive CD8+ T cells expressing CXCR3 (TNR3+). The rearrangement uses TRBV7-6 and TRBJ1-1; TCRdb's D call, TRBD1, is unchecked because there is no DNA. The sequence came from a human donor in good health. Some clones in this sample may be carry-over from other donors' samples. The CDR3 loop reads CASSLMGGMVEASF.